This is a list of T cell receptor beta chains from one sample in a study of cytomegalovirus exposure and HLA in healthy donors. This table comes from immunoSEQ multiplex PCR, and its TCRdb copy is limited to in-frame clones, with some not included. The specimen's table records 20,000 to 25,000 clones. Source material: PBMCs. These receptors were obtained from a male donor in good health and CMV-seropositive. CDR3s include the opening cysteine and the closing phenylalanine or tryptophan. The order of the fields is J gene, D gene, V gene, CDR3 DNA, CDR3 protein. The D gene is left open where the match is weak.

>TRBJ1-2|TRBD1|TRBV6-5
TGTGCCACCTTCGACAGGGCAGCTAACTATGGCTACACCTTC
CATFDRAANYGYTF
>TRBJ1-1|.|TRBV5-6
TGTGCCAGCAGCTTGCTCGGTGGGGAAGGAGGCACTGAAGCTTTCTTT
CASSLLGGEGGTEAFF
>TRBJ1-1|TRBD1|TRBV2
TGTGCCAGCAGCAAGACAGGGATGGGCACTGAAGCTTTCTTT
CASSKTGMGTEAFF
>TRBJ2-1|TRBD2|TRBV4-1
TGCGCCAGCAGCCAAGAGAGAGGCGGGAGGGCCAAGAATGAGCAGTTCTTC
CASSQERGGRAKNEQFF
>TRBJ2-1|.|TRBV5-1
TGCGCCAGCAGCAGAGGCCCTAGTAATGAGCAGTTCTTC
CASSRGPSNEQFF
>TRBJ2-7|TRBD2|TRBV6-5
TGTGCCAGCAGTTATTACGGACTAGCGGGAGACGCCGAGCAGTACTTC
CASSYYGLAGDAEQYF
>TRBJ1-2|TRBD1|TRBV6-1
TGTGCCAGCAGTGAAGTGGATGAGGGGGCGCGGGGCTACACCTTC
CASSEVDEGARGYTF
>TRBJ1-3|TRBD1|TRBV7-9
TGTGCCAGCAGCCTGAGACAGGGGCTGTTTGAAAACACCATATATTTT
CASSLRQGLFENTIYF
>TRBJ2-7|.|TRBV28
TGTGCCAGCAGTTTAGTCCGGGGTGTCTACGAGCAGTACTTC
CASSLVRGVYEQYF
>TRBJ1-2|TRBD1|TRBV30
TGTGCCTGGAGTTGGGACAGGGGTTATGGCTACACCTTC
CAWSWDRGYGYTF
>TRBJ1-1|TRBD1|TRBV6-5
TGTGCCAGCAGTGAGACAGGGTCGGAGTTGGCTTTCTTT
CASSETGSELAFF
>TRBJ1-5|.|TRBV9
TGTGCCAGCAGCGACACGGAACGGGGTCAGCCCCAGCATTTT
CASSDTERGQPQHF
>TRBJ1-3|.|TRBV9
TGTGCCAGCAGCGTCGGACAGACCTCTGGAAACACCATATATTTT
CASSVGQTSGNTIYF
>TRBJ1-2|.|TRBV20-1
TGCAGTGCTAGGAGTCACTATGGCTACACCTTC
CSARSHYGYTF
>TRBJ1-2|TRBD1|TRBV28
TGTGCCAGCAGTCAGGACGGACAGGGGAGGGCTGGCTACACCTTC
CASSQDGQGRAGYTF
>TRBJ2-7|TRBD1|TRBV9
TGTGCCAGCAGCGAGCAGGGACAGGACTACGAGCAGTACTTC
CASSEQGQDYEQYF
>TRBJ2-2|.|TRBV9
TGTGCCAGCAACGTAGATTTAAACACCGGGGAGCTGTTTTTT
CASNVDLNTGELFF
>TRBJ2-7|.|TRBV29-1
TGCAGCGTTGAAGAAGGAGGTAGCTACGAGCAGTACTTC
CSVEEGGSYEQYF
>TRBJ2-7|.|TRBV29-1
TGCAGCGGAGCTAGGGGAAGCGAGCAGTACTTC
CSGARGSEQYF
>TRBJ1-1|.|TRBV15
TGTGCCACCAGCAGAGATGTAGTGAACACTGAAGCTTTCTTT
CATSRDVVNTEAFF
>TRBJ1-2|.|TRBV2
TGTGCCAGCAGTGACGGGCCAGGGAATGGCTACACCTTC
CASSDGPGNGYTF
>TRBJ2-5|TRBD1|TRBV5-1
TGCGCCAGCAGCCTAGGACAGGGGGCCAAGACCCAGTACTTC
CASSLGQGAKTQYF
>TRBJ2-7|.|TRBV5-1
TGCGCCAGCAGCTCAGGTGGTTGGGGCGACGACGAGCAGTACTTC
CASSSGGWGDDEQYF
>TRBJ2-2|TRBD1|TRBV5-1
TGCGCCAGCAGCTTGTCGGGACAGGGCGCGAACACCGGGGAGCTGTTTTTT
CASSLSGQGANTGELFF
>TRBJ1-1|.|TRBV7-3
TGTGCCAGCAGCTTAATTGTTTCCGGGGCTGAAGCTTTCTTT
CASSLIVSGAEAFF
>TRBJ1-2|.|TRBV9
TGTGCCAGCAGCGTAGATTCTTCAGGCGCTGTCGATGGCTACACCTTC
CASSVDSSGAVDGYTF
>TRBJ1-6|TRBD1|TRBV5-1
TGCGCCAGCAGCTTATGGGGACAGAGCTCCTATAATTCACCCCTCCACTTT
CASSLWGQSSYNSPLHF
>TRBJ2-3|TRBD2|TRBV29-1
TGCAGCGTGATAGCGGGACCCGGGAGAAGCACAGATACGCAGTATTTT
CSVIAGPGRSTDTQYF
>TRBJ2-2|.|TRBV6-6
TGTGCCAGCAGCTTCACTCAGGGGACCGGGGAGCTGTTTTTT
CASSFTQGTGELFF
>TRBJ1-2|.|TRBV10-3
TGTGCCATCAGTGACTCTCTAGGCTACACCTTC
CAISDSLGYTF
>TRBJ2-1|.|TRBV10-1
TGCGCCACCCCAGGAGGCGGGAATCCCTACAATGAGCAGTTCTTC
CATPGGGNPYNEQFF
>TRBJ2-7|TRBD1|TRBV6-5
TGTGCCAGCAGTCGGGACAGGCTCGCCTACGAGCAGTACTTC
CASSRDRLAYEQYF
>TRBJ1-1|.|TRBV7-9
TGTGCCAGCAGCTACAAGCCGGGGAGGGCCGCTGAAGCTTTCTTT
CASSYKPGRAAEAFF
>TRBJ2-7|TRBD2|TRBV4-2
TGTGCCAGCAGCTATCAGACTAGCGGAGCCTACGAGCAGTACTTC
CASSYQTSGAYEQYF
>TRBJ1-6|.|TRBV2
TGTGCCAGCAGCCAGGACAGCCTCTATAATTCACCCCTCCACTTT
CASSQDSLYNSPLHF
>TRBJ2-1|TRBD2|TRBV6-5
TGTGCCAGCACTGGCGCCGGGGGGAATGAGCAGTTCTTC
CASTGAGGNEQFF
>TRBJ1-5|TRBD1|TRBV4-1
TGCGCCAGCAGCCAAGATCGATTGGGACAGGGTCGACAGCCCCAGCATTTT
CASSQDRLGQGRQPQHF
>TRBJ1-2|.|TRBV4-3
TGCGCCAGCAGCGCAGGGAGGTTGGACTATGGCTACACCTTC
CASSAGRLDYGYTF
>TRBJ1-1|.|TRBV14
TGTGCCAGCAGCCGAAGCGCCGCAGGGACTGAAGCTTTCTTT
CASSRSAAGTEAFF
>TRBJ1-2|TRBD1|TRBV27
TGTGCCAGCAGTTCGACAGGGGATGGCTATGGCTACACCTTC
CASSSTGDGYGYTF
>TRBJ2-3|.|TRBV30
TGTGCCTGGAGTAAGTGGGGCGGTAGGGATACGCAGTATTTT
CAWSKWGGRDTQYF
>TRBJ1-1|.|TRBV18
TGTGCCAGCTCACCACTTACGCAGTCCCTAGACACTGAAGCTTTCTTT
CASSPLTQSLDTEAFF
>TRBJ2-2|TRBD1|TRBV18
TGTGCCAGCTCAACTCCGGGACAGGGGACTACCGGGGAGCTGTTTTTT
CASSTPGQGTTGELFF
>TRBJ1-5|.|TRBV4-3
TGCGCCAGCAGCCAAGAATTCTATGTCGAGATCAATCAGCCCCAGCATTTT
CASSQEFYVEINQPQHF
>TRBJ2-7|TRBD2|TRBV6-5
TGTGCCAGCAGACTAGCGGGGGCCCCCGCCTACGAGCAGTACTTC
CASRLAGAPAYEQYF
>TRBJ2-7|.|TRBV19
TGTGCCAGTAGCCCCGGGTCCGAATACGAGCAGTACTTC
CASSPGSEYEQYF
>TRBJ2-7|TRBD2|TRBV19
TGTGCCAGTAGTATCCGGGGGGGGCTAGACGAGCAGTACTTC
CASSIRGGLDEQYF
>TRBJ1-2|.|TRBV6-5
TGTGCCACCCAACAACAGGGTTCGGGTAACTATGGCTACACCTTC
CATQQQGSGNYGYTF
>TRBJ2-7|TRBD2|TRBV5-1
TGCGCCAGCAGCCCGGGACTAGGTTACGAGCAGTACTTC
CASSPGLGYEQYF
>TRBJ1-1|.|TRBV30
TGTGCCTGGAGTGTAGGGCTGACAGGAGTCACTGAAGCTTTCTTT
CAWSVGLTGVTEAFF
>TRBJ1-4|TRBD1|TRBV6-1
TGTGCCAGCAGTGTCCCGGGACAGGGAGATGAAAAACTGTTTTTT
CASSVPGQGDEKLFF
>TRBJ2-1|.|TRBV29-1
TGCAGCGTTGAATTCGACTGGGATGAGCAGTTCTTC
CSVEFDWDEQFF
>TRBJ2-3|TRBD2|TRBV29-1
TGCAGCGTCCTTAGACTAGCCCGCACAGATACGCAGTATTTT
CSVLRLARTDTQYF
>TRBJ2-7|TRBD1|TRBV7-9
TGTGCCAGCAGCTACGCAGGGGGCAGGTACGAGCAGTACTTC
CASSYAGGRYEQYF
>TRBJ1-1|TRBD1|TRBV5-6
TGTGCCAGCAGCTCGGGACAGCCTGAAGCTTTCTTT
CASSSGQPEAFF
>TRBJ1-1|.|TRBV30
TGTGCCTGGAGTGTACAGGGCAGCACTGAAGCTTTCTTT
CAWSVQGSTEAFF
>TRBJ2-7|.|TRBV6-1
TGTGCCAGCAGTGACGCCGGGTCATACGAGCAGTACTTC
CASSDAGSYEQYF
>TRBJ1-2|.|TRBV5-6
TGTGCCAGCAGCTCTGACAGGCTTGGCTACACCTTC
CASSSDRLGYTF
>TRBJ2-1|.|TRBV5-6
TGTGCCAGCAGCTTGTACGCTAGCTCCTACAATGAGCAGTTCTTC
CASSLYASSYNEQFF